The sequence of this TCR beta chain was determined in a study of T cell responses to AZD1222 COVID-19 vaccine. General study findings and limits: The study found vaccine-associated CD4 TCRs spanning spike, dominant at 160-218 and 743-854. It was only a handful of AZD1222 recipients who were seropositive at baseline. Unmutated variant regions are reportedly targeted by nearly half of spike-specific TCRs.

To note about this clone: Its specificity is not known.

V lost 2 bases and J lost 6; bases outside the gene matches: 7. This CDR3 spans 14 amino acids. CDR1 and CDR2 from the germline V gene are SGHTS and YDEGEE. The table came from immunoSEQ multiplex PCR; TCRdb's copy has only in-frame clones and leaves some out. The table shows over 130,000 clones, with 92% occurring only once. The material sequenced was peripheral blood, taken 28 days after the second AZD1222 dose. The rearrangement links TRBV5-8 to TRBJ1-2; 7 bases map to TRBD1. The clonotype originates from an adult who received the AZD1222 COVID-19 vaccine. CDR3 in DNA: TGTGCCAGCAGCTTTAACAGGGGAAAGGATGGCTACACCTTC. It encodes CASSFNRGKDGYTF.